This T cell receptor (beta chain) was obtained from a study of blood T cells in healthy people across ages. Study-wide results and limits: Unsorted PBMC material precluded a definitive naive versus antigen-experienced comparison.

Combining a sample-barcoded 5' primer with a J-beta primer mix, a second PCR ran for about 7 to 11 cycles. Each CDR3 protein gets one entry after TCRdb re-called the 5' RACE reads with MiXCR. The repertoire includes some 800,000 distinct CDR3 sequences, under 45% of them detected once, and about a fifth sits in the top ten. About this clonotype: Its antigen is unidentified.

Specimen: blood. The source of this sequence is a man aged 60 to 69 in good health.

CDR3 in DNA: TGTGCCAGCAGCCCGAGGCAGGGGAGTGAGACCCAGTACTTC. Encoded protein: CASSPRQGSETQYF. The chain couples TRBV9 to TRBJ2-5; D is perhaps TRBD1 (6 bases). The CDR3 is 14 residues long. Trimming took off 4 bases at V and 5 bases at J, with 15 bases between the two ends. Looked up from germline, CDR1 is SGDLS and CDR2 is YYNGEE.